Listed here are 32 T cell receptor beta chains from one sample, sequenced in a study of identical twins (dated by TCRdb to 2016 to 2018). Library method: 5' RACE. For sequencing, an Illumina HiSeq 2000 was employed. The public reads were run again by TCRdb, first through fastp at Q25 and then through MiXCR, and only productive beta chains were kept. One record per CDR3 amino acid sequence lists the most common genes and DNA. For this sample there are more than 400,000 distinct CDR3 sequences; 13% to 15% appear just once. Jointly, the top ten make up around 0.48% of the sample. These data also featured in a second study, about yellow fever vaccine responses in identical twins.

The sample comprised CD4+ T cells sorted from blood. The receptors stem from a woman between 18 and 29 years old in good health.

The chain employs TRBV7-6 and TRBJ2-5; the D is unclear. Deletions cut 4 bases from V and 0 bases from J, with 9 bases between. The germline V gene has CDR1 SGHVS and CDR2 FNYEAQ. The CDR3 has 14 amino acids. CDR3 sequence reads: CASSSRANQETQYF. For the CDR3, the DNA is TGTGCCAGCAGCTCTCGGGCCAACCAAGAGACCCAGTACTTC.

This sequence joins TRBV10-1 and TRBJ2-3, with a possible D match to TRBD1 (6 bases). Germline CDR1 WNHNN, CDR2 SYGVQD (reference sequence). The germline V and J ends were trimmed by 2 bases and 2 bases, with 11 bases remaining between them. This CDR3 contains 15 residues. The CDR3 DNA is TGCGCCAGCAGTGAGAACGACAGGATCACAGATACGCAGTATTTT. Translation: CASSENDRITDTQYF.

The J gene is TRBJ1-5, the V gene TRBV12-2; TRBD1, as called in the table, went unchecked against the DNA. TRBV12-2 is flagged as a pseudogene. The CDR3 extends over 17 amino acids. CDR3 nucleotide sequence: TGTGCAAGTCGCCCGATCGACCGGGGATCGGGCAATCAGCCCCAGCATTTT. Its translation: CASRPIDRGSGNQPQHF.

This clonotype was seen more than once but under ten times. The V call is TRBV10-3, the J call TRBJ2-2; D is undetermined. Trimming pared 0 bases from V and 4 bases from J, leaving 9 bases between. The CDR3 sequence is 15 residues long. Looked up from germline, CDR1 is ENHRY and CDR2 is SYGVKD. Here the CDR3 DNA reads TGTGCCATCAGTGAGTCCCAGGATAGCACCGGGGAGCTGTTTTTT. Amino acids: CAISESQDSTGELFF.

This clonotype was observed a handful of times. This chain uses TRBV5-1 with TRBJ2-3; D remains unclear. V dropped 4 bases and J dropped 10 bases, with 13 bases sitting between them. The CDR3 is 12 amino acids. The germline gives CDR1 SGHRS, CDR2 YFSETQ. The CDR3 loop reads CASSPRGRPQYF. For the CDR3, the DNA is TGCGCCAGCAGCCCCCGAGGTCGGCCGCAGTATTTT. The whole variable domain, remainder taken from reference TRBV5-1 and TRBJ2-3, is KAGVTQTPRYLIKTRGQQVTLSCSPISGHRSVSWYQQTPGQGLQFLFEYFSETQRNKGNFPGRFSGRQFSNSRSEMNVSTLELGDSALYLCASSPRGRPQYFGPGTRLTVL.

This clonotype came up a few times. CDR3 in amino acids: CASSYTSGRTYEQYF. Here the CDR3 DNA reads TGTGCCAGCAGTTACACTAGCGGGAGGACCTACGAGCAGTACTTC. The chain employs TRBV6-5 and TRBJ2-7; 12 nucleotides agree with TRBD2. The CDR3 loop spans 15 amino acids. The V segment lost 2 bases and the J segment 2 bases; nucleotides outside the gene matches: 1. Per the germline V gene, CDR1 is MNHEY and CDR2 is SVGAGI.

This clonotype has at least ten counts. V gene TRBV10-3 combines with J gene TRBJ2-7, with 13 positions matching TRBD2. Germline CDR1 is ENHRY and CDR2 is SYGVKD. The CDR3 totals 14 residues. J was trimmed by 5 bases and V by 6 bases; bases with no gene match: 4. The DNA for the CDR3 is TGTGCCATCAGCCGGACTAGCGGGAGTGACGAGCAGTACTTC. Translation: CAISRTSGSDEQYF.

The V gene is TRBV9, the J gene TRBJ2-7; D is tentatively TRBD1 or TRBD2 (5 bases each). The V gene lost 4 bases and the J gene lost 8 bases, with 22 bases spanning the gap. The CDR3 runs 15 residues. Per the germline V gene, CDR1 is SGDLS and CDR2 is YYNGEE. The CDR3 spells CASSSRGAEPTQQYF. CDR3 DNA sequence: TGTGCCAGCAGCTCACGAGGGGCAGAACCTACTCAGCAGTACTTC.

This clonotype appeared a few times. V usage is TRBV11-1 and J usage is TRBJ2-5; 10 bases are shared with TRBD2. The CDR3 totals 19 residues. Per the germline V gene, CDR1 is SGHAT and CDR2 is FQDESV (reference sequence). V gave up 4 bases and J gave up 0 bases; unmatched junction bases: 14. DNA for the CDR3: TGTGCCAGCAGCTCCGGAGTTCTAGCGGGAGAAGGGCACCAAGAGACCCAGTACTTC. Translated, it gives CASSSGVLAGEGHQETQYF.

This clonotype appeared a few times. The chain couples TRBV20-1 to TRBJ2-1; 9 bases align to TRBD2. There are 17 residues in the CDR3. The trim removed 0 bases at V and 4 bases at J, leaving 10 bases unmatched. Germline lookup yields CDR1 DFQATT and CDR2 SNEGSKA (reference sequence). The CDR3: CSARDPGLAGSYNEQFF. CDR3 nucleotides: TGCAGTGCTAGAGACCCCGGGCTAGCGGGGAGTTACAATGAGCAGTTCTTC.

This clonotype turned up a few times. The rearrangement uses TRBV29-1 and TRBJ2-7, with a weak D call TRBD1 (6 bases). This CDR3 is 13 amino acids long. CDR1 is SQVTM, CDR2 ANQGSEA, per germline. Trimming pared 6 bases from V and 0 bases from J, leaving 12 bases between. The CDR3, as DNA: TGCAGCGTAAGACAGGTTCCCTCCTACGAGCAGTACTTC. Encoded protein: CSVRQVPSYEQYF.

This chain connects TRBV7-6 to TRBJ2-1; the match to TRBD2 covers 14 bases. The CDR3 spans 19 residues. Unmatched junction bases numbered 9, after V lost 5 bases and J lost 0 bases. Germline CDR1 SGHVS, CDR2 FNYEAQ. The CDR3 loop is CASSATGLAGASSYNEQFF. The CDR3, as DNA: TGTGCCAGCAGCGCCACGGGACTAGCGGGAGCCAGCTCCTACAATGAGCAGTTCTTC. The variable domain in full, with the rest retrieved from reference TRBV7-6 and TRBJ2-1, is GAGVSQSPRYKVTKRGQDVALRCDPISGHVSLYWYRQALGQGPEFLTYFNYEAQQDKSGLPNDRFSAERPEGSISTLTIQRTEQRDSAMYRCASSATGLAGASSYNEQFFGPGTRLTVL.

The chain couples TRBV11-2 to TRBJ2-1; 11 bases align to TRBD1. The CDR3 consists of 19 residues. J was trimmed by 0 bases and V by 5 bases; bases with no gene match: 12. In germline, CDR1 is SGHAT, CDR2 FQNNGV. CDR3 sequence: CASSPGQGARISSYNEQFF. In DNA, the CDR3 is TGTGCCAGCAGCCCAGGACAGGGGGCGAGAATCAGCTCCTACAATGAGCAGTTCTTC. The variable domain in full, completed from reference TRBV11-2 and TRBJ2-1, reads EAGVAQSPRYKIIEKRQSVAFWCNPISGHATLYWYQQILGQGPKLLIQFQNNGVVDDSQLPKDRFSAERLKGVDSTLKIQPAKLEDSAVYLCASSPGQGARISSYNEQFFGPGTRLTVL.

CDR3 nucleotides: TGTGCCAGCAGTTTCCCCCTGGGGTATGAGCAGTTCTTC. The encoded protein is CASSFPLGYEQFF. This chain joins TRBV28 and TRBJ2-1, with D unresolved. Germline lookup yields CDR1 MDHEN and CDR2 SYDVKM. Trimming took 3 bases from V and 8 from J, leaving 11 bases between them. The CDR3 spans 13 residues.

This clonotype was observed a few times. The chain joins TRBV21-1 to TRBJ1-1; TRBD1 is the table's D call, not checked against the DNA. TRBV21-1 is noted as a pseudogene. The CDR3 loop spans 18 amino acids. The CDR3 sequence: CASSNRPCRRQKNTEAFF. The DNA of the CDR3 is TGTGCCAGCAGCAATCGCCCTTGCCGCAGACAGAAGAACACTGAAGCTTTCTTT.

The rearrangement joins TRBV27 to TRBJ1-2; TRBD1 agrees at 8 bases. The CDR3 is made up of 15 amino acids. The V gene's germline CDR1 is MNHEY and CDR2 SMNVEV (reference sequence). Trimming at V came to 5 bases and at J to 1 base, leaving 6 bases not matched to a gene. CDR3 coding DNA: TGTGCCAGCAGTCCCGGACAGGGTAATAACTATGGCTACACCTTC. Translated, it gives CASSPGQGNNYGYTF.

The chain uses TRBV12-3 or TRBV12-4 and TRBJ2-2, with 12 bases identical to TRBD1. J gave up 3 bases and V 6 bases, and 8 bases lay outside the gene matches. CDR3 size: 17 residues. The CDR3: CASRGQGALSDTGELFF. In DNA form, the CDR3 reads TGTGCCAGCAGGGGACAGGGGGCTTTGTCGGACACCGGGGAGCTGTTTTTT.

The sample holds many counts of this clonotype. The chain carries TRBV3-1 and TRBJ2-7; a possible D gene is TRBD2 (5 bases). Germline V gene data show CDR1 as LGHDT and CDR2 as YNNKEL (reference sequence). V was trimmed by 1 base and J by 3 bases, leaving 10 bases between them. This CDR3 contains 14 residues. The CDR3 spells CASSQAGGHYEQYF. CDR3 bases: TGTGCCAGCAGCCAAGCGGGCGGGCACTACGAGCAGTACTTC.

This clonotype was picked up many times. The chain is built from TRBV5-1 and TRBJ2-5, with D possibly matching TRBD1 (5 bases). This CDR3 contains 14 residues. CDR1 and CDR2 from the germline V gene are SGHRS and YFSETQ. V lost 5 bases and J 0 bases, leaving 11 bases between the germline ends. CDR3 sequence (DNA): TGCGCCAGCAGTCGTCAGGGTTACCAAGAGACCCAGTACTTC. This translates into CASSRQGYQETQYF.

This clonotype was picked up many times. Its ends do not fully match the called genes, so a read error is possible. CDR3 in DNA: TGCGCCAGCAGCTTGGGACAGACCCAAGAGACCCAGTACTTC. Residues: CASSLGQTQETQYF. The J gene is TRBJ2-5, the V gene TRBV7-9; TRBD1 matches 7 bases. This CDR3 spans 14 amino acids. CDR1 is SEHNR, CDR2 FQNEAQ, per germline (reference sequence).

This chain uses TRBV5-1 with TRBJ2-7; 7 nucleotides match TRBD2. The CDR3 covers 17 residues. Germline assignment: CDR1 SGHRS and CDR2 YFSETQ. V was clipped by 2 bases and J by 4 bases; unmatched bases: 15. The CDR3 sequence is CASSFLSGRGSGYEQYF. In DNA, the CDR3 is TGCGCCAGCAGCTTCCTCTCCGGACGCGGGAGCGGGTACGAGCAGTACTTC.

V is TRBV3-1 and J is TRBJ2-1, with 9 bases that match TRBD1. CDR1 is LGHDT and CDR2 is YNNKEL in the germline V gene (reference sequence). There are 14 residues in the CDR3. V shed 1 base, J shed 10 bases, and the junction held 5 bases outside the gene matches. The CDR3 sequence: CASSQGDRVPEQFF. In nucleotides, the CDR3 is TGTGCCAGCAGCCAAGGGGACAGGGTCCCCGAGCAGTTCTTC.

This clonotype was detected ten times or more. This rearrangement joins TRBV12-3 or TRBV12-4 to TRBJ2-5; D ambiguous. This CDR3 comprises 11 residues. Trimming took off 2 bases at V and 5 bases at J, with 3 bases between the two ends. CDR3 bases: TGTGCCAGCAGTTTATCCGAGACCCAGTACTTC. It is translated as CASSLSETQYF.

This clonotype was picked up many times. The rearrangement links TRBV12-3 or TRBV12-4 to TRBJ1-2, with 7 bases matching TRBD1. J was trimmed by 7 bases and V by 6 bases; bases with no gene match: 8. This CDR3 comprises 13 residues. CDR3 in amino acids: CASRATGAPGYTF. The CDR3 nucleotides are TGTGCCAGCAGAGCTACAGGGGCCCCTGGCTACACCTTC.

The chain links TRBV4-1 to TRBJ2-6; 7 bases match TRBD1. CDR3 length: 20 amino acids. Germline V CDR1 and CDR2: MGHRA, YSYEKL. V lost 0 bases and J lost 2; bases outside the gene matches: 13. In nucleotides, the CDR3 is TGCGCCAGCAGCCAAGAGGGACAGCCAACTTCCTATACTGGGGCCAACGTCCTGACTTTC. Translation: CASSQEGQPTSYTGANVLTF.

The rearrangement links TRBV20-1 to TRBJ2-5; TRBD2 matches 7 bases. The ends lost 3 bases at V and 4 bases at J; junction bases unmatched: 5. This CDR3 comprises 13 residues. Germline V gene data show CDR1 as DFQATT and CDR2 as SNEGSKA (reference sequence). The chain's CDR3 is CSASGGGRETQYF. As DNA, the CDR3 is TGCAGTGCTAGTGGGGGGGGTCGAGAGACCCAGTACTTC.

The sample holds many counts of this clonotype. The genes are TRBV11-2 and TRBJ2-3, with 7 bases matching TRBD2. J lost 6 bases, V lost 5 bases, and 20 bases had no gene match. The CDR3 sequence is 18 residues long. Per germline, CDR1 SGHAT and CDR2 FQNNGV. DNA of the CDR3: TGTGCCAGCAGCCGGGTCGCCTTGGCGGGGGTCTTTCCCGATACGCAGTATTTT. This sequence encodes CASSRVALAGVFPDTQYF.

This clonotype has a handful of counts. The chain employs TRBV6-5 and TRBJ2-7, with 9 bases aligning to TRBD2. CDR3 length equals 15 residues. Losses at the gene ends were 2 bases for V and 1 base for J; bases not matched to a gene: 3. Germline V gene data show CDR1 as MNHEY and CDR2 as SVGAGI. The CDR3 region has the DNA TGTGCCAGCAGTTACAATAGCGGGGGATCCTACGAGCAGTACTTC. Protein: CASSYNSGGSYEQYF.

This clonotype was counted at least ten times. A read error may account for a junction end that differs from germline. This chain uses TRBV5-1 with TRBJ2-1, with D perhaps TRBD1 or TRBD2 (5 bases each). The germline V gene has CDR1 SGHRS and CDR2 YFSETQ. CDR3 length: 15 amino acids. The CDR3 loop reads CASSSAGGSYNEQFF. In nucleotides, the CDR3 is TGTGCCAGCAGTTCCGCTGGGGGCTCCTACAATGAGCAGTTCTTC.

This clonotype has more than one count but fewer than ten. The chain is built from TRBV28 and TRBJ2-1, with 16 bases aligning to TRBD2. V dropped 7 bases and J dropped 9; count of bases not matched to a gene: 18. The CDR3 is 19 amino acids. Looked up from germline, CDR1 is MDHEN and CDR2 is SYDVKM. Here the CDR3 DNA reads TGTGCCAGCACCGGACGGAGTGGGACTAGCGGGAGGGCCTCTTTTGAGCAGTTCTTC. Encoded protein: CASTGRSGTSGRASFEQFF.

The chain is built from TRBV28 and TRBJ1-1; a possible D gene is TRBD1 (5 bases). The CDR3 runs to 14 residues. The V and J ends lost 7 bases and 0 bases respectively, with 12 bases between them. Germline CDR1 and CDR2: MDHEN and SYDVKM. CDR3 sequence reads: CASTTGLMNTEAFF. DNA for the CDR3: TGTGCCAGCACGACGGGACTCATGAACACTGAAGCTTTCTTT.

The chain carries TRBV2 and TRBJ1-3; no firm D call. The ends were cut back, 7 bases at V and 0 bases at J, with 4 bases in the middle. The CDR3 is 12 amino acids. CDR1 SNHLY and CDR2 FYNNEI come from the germline V gene. CDR3 region: CASKASGNTIYF. The CDR3 bases are TGTGCCAGCAAAGCCTCTGGAAACACCATATATTTT.